The 8 T cell receptor beta chains below come from one sample, sequenced in a study of T cell responses to AZD1222 COVID-19 vaccine. TCRdb's copy holds only in-frame clones and misses some; the assay was immunoSEQ multiplex PCR. The sample shows tens of thousands of clones, nearly 90% of them seen only once. Sequences were derived from peripheral blood, sampled on day 0 of AZD1222 vaccination. Every receptor here comes from an adult in good health.

CDR3 protein: CASSQAGAGSRRGTQYF. The CDR3 nucleotides read TGCGCCAGCAGCCAAGCCGGAGCGGGGTCACGGCGGGGTACGCAGTATTTT. The rearrangement uses TRBV4-3 and TRBJ2-3; 7 bases fit TRBD2. V was clipped by 1 base and J by 8 bases; unmatched bases: 15. Germline lookup yields CDR1 LGHNA and CDR2 YSLEER. This CDR3 has 17 amino acids.

On this clone itself: One end of the junction fails to match germline, which may point to a read error. The chain combines TRBV5-1 with TRBJ2-7; 9 positions agree with TRBD1. Germline loops: CDR1 SGHRS, CDR2 YFSETQ. The CDR3 spans 12 residues. The DNA of the CDR3 is TGCGCCAGCAGCTCCGGGACAGGGAATCCCTCCTTC. Its protein is CASSSGTGNPSF.

The V gene is TRBV19, the J gene TRBJ1-1; D remains unclear. The V and J ends lost 3 bases and 1 base respectively, with 12 bases between them. This CDR3 is 15 amino acids long. CDR1 and CDR2 from the germline V gene are LNHDA and SQIVND (reference sequence). CDR3 sequence (DNA): TGTGCCAGTAGTATTTTGGACTGGACGAACACTGAAGCTTTCTTT. It encodes CASSILDWTNTEAFF.

The chain links TRBV5-1 to TRBJ2-3; no clear D gene. Germline CDR1 SGHRS, CDR2 YFSETQ. Trimming took off 2 bases at V and 2 bases at J, with 12 bases between the two ends. The CDR3 sequence is 15 residues long. CDR3 region: CASSLANWPTDTQYF. CDR3 bases: TGCGCCAGCAGCTTAGCGAACTGGCCCACAGATACGCAGTATTTT.

The rearrangement uses TRBV7-9 and TRBJ2-5, with D possibly being TRBD1 (6 bases). Germline V lookup: CDR1 SEHNR, CDR2 FQNEAQ (reference sequence). Trimming shortened V by 8 bases and J by 1 base, and 17 bases separated the two germline ends. The CDR3 runs 15 residues. The CDR3: CASGDRSRFQETQYF. The CDR3 DNA is TGTGCCAGCGGCGACAGGTCCCGATTCCAAGAGACCCAGTACTTC.

The chain carries TRBV5-4 and TRBJ1-2, with 7 bases fitting TRBD1. The CDR3 covers 14 residues. CDR1 and CDR2 from the germline V gene are SGHNT and YYREEE (reference sequence). Trimming removed 3 bases from V and 4 bases from J; junction bases left unmatched: 6. The CDR3 reads CASSSPGQAYGYTF. Here the CDR3 DNA reads TGTGCCAGCAGCTCCCCCGGACAGGCCTATGGCTACACCTTC.

The rearrangement joins TRBV7-9 to TRBJ2-6; TRBD2 is a possible D gene (5 bases). Trimming took 4 bases from V and 2 from J, leaving 12 bases between them. The V gene's germline CDR1 is SEHNR and CDR2 FQNEAQ (reference sequence). CDR3 length: 16 amino acids. The CDR3 protein is CASSSKAAAGANVLTF. CDR3 DNA: TGTGCCAGCAGCTCAAAAGCGGCAGCTGGGGCCAACGTCCTGACTTTC. Drawing the rest from reference TRBV7-9 and TRBJ2-6, the complete variable domain is DTGVSQNPRHKITKRGQNVTFRCDPISEHNRLYWYRQTLGQGPEFLTYFQNEAQLEKSRLLSDRFSAERPKGSFSTLEIQRTEQGDSAMYLCASSSKAAAGANVLTFGAGSRLTVL.

This chain joins TRBV19 and TRBJ1-1; TRBD1 is a possible D gene (6 bases). CDR1 is LNHDA, CDR2 SQIVND, per germline (reference sequence). This CDR3 is built from 14 residues. With 8 bases removed from V and 0 bases from J, the gap between germline ends came to 13 bases. The CDR3 protein is CASGWGGLNTEAFF. CDR3 bases: TGTGCCAGTGGGTGGGGGGGCTTGAACACTGAAGCTTTCTTT. Looking up the rest from reference TRBV19 and TRBJ1-1 gives the full variable domain: DGGITQSPKYLFRKEGQNVTLSCEQNLNHDAMYWYRQDPGQGLRLIYYSQIVNDFQKGDIAEGYSVSREKKESFPLTVTSAQKNPTAFYLCASGWGGLNTEAFFGQGTRLTVV.